These T cell receptor beta chains were read from a single sample in a study of T cell changes during pregnancy in multiple sclerosis. Sequenced by immunoSEQ multiplex PCR; TCRdb stores in-frame clones only, minus some. The data hold roughly 110,000 clones, with 85% to 95% observed a single time. The source was peripheral blood, collected after pregnancy. The receptor set was obtained from a female donor with multiple sclerosis, enrolled in a pregnancy study. The CDR3 runs from the conserved cysteine through the conserved F or W. A D gene is named only where the DNA matches it firmly. A clone size is listed for some rows: how often the clone was seen (once, few, many), or a class if it is expanded.

clone_size j_call d_call v_call cdr3_nt cdr3_aa
NA TRBJ2-6 NA TRBV11-2 TGTGCCAGCAGCTTAGCTTTTAGTGCTGGGGCCAACGTCCTGACTTTC CASSLAFSAGANVLTF
NA TRBJ1-2 NA TRBV23-1 TGCGCCAGCAGTCCCCCCACAGGCCTTAACTATGGCTACACCTTC CASSPPTGLNYGYTF
NA TRBJ2-5 NA TRBV7-3 TGTGCCAGCAGCTTAAATTCATACCAAGAGACCCAGTACTTC CASSLNSYQETQYF
NA TRBJ1-1 NA TRBV6-5 TGTGCCAGCAGTTTCTCCCGACTTGCTGAAGCTTTCTTT CASSFSRLAEAFF
once TRBJ2-1 NA TRBV2 TGTGCCAGCCACTATCGGGTGAGCGAGCAGTTCTTC CASHYRVSEQFF
NA TRBJ1-4 NA TRBV30 TGTGCCTGGAGTGCCAGGGGCAGGGAAAAACTGTTTTTT CAWSARGREKLFF
NA TRBJ2-7 NA TRBV7-8 TGTGCCAGCAGCTTTGACAGTTTTAGCTCCTACGAGCAGTACTTC CASSFDSFSSYEQYF
NA TRBJ1-2 TRBD1 TRBV29-1 TGCAGCGTCTTACATAAAGGGGGCTCGGACTATGGCTACACCTTC CSVLHKGGSDYGYTF
few TRBJ1-5 NA TRBV15 TGTGCCACTCAGGGACACACGGGTCAGCCCCAGCATTTT CATQGHTGQPQHF
NA TRBJ1-1 TRBD1 TRBV7-3 TGTGCCAGCAGCAACTGGGACAGGGGTCTAATTACTGAAGCTTTCTTT CASSNWDRGLITEAFF
NA TRBJ2-1 NA TRBV4-1 TGCGCCAGCAGCCAACTTAGGGGAAGCTCCTACAATGAGCAGTTCTTC CASSQLRGSSYNEQFF
NA TRBJ1-5 NA TRBV21-1 TGTGCCAGCAGCAAAAGGTTCAAGGGAAGGACAGGGAGTAGGGAGGATAGCAATCAGCCCCAGCATTTT CASSKRFKGRTGSREDSNQPQHF
NA TRBJ2-3 TRBD1 TRBV7-9 TGTGCCATTTCCAAGGAGGGGACAGGGATAACAGATACGCAGTATTTT CAISKEGTGITDTQYF
NA TRBJ1-6 NA TRBV15 TGTGCCACCAGCAGAGGAGGGATCCCCAATTCACCCCTCCACTTT CATSRGGIPNSPLHF
once TRBJ2-3 TRBD2 TRBV6-6 TGTGCCAGCAGTGGACTAGGAGATACGCAGTATTTT CASSGLGDTQYF
NA TRBJ2-7 NA TRBV2 TGTGCCAGCAGTTTAGATAGTACCACCTACGAGCAGTACTTC CASSLDSTTYEQYF
NA TRBJ2-7 TRBD2 TRBV9 TGTGCCAGCAGCGTAGGGGCGGGAGAAGGCTACGAGCAGTACTTC CASSVGAGEGYEQYF
NA TRBJ2-2 NA TRBV5-1 TGCGCCAGCAGCTTGGGGGCTAGCGACACCGGGGAGCTGTTTTTT CASSLGASDTGELFF
NA TRBJ1-5 TRBD1 TRBV4-2 TGTGCCAGCAGCCAGGAAAGTACAGGGGAACAGCCCCAGCATTTT CASSQESTGEQPQHF
NA TRBJ1-2 NA TRBV29-1 TGCAGCGCCAATCAGGGTGTGAACTATGGCTACACCTTC CSANQGVNYGYTF
NA TRBJ1-2 TRBD1 TRBV30 TGTGCCTGCTTACAGGGGGCGCGAGGCTACACCTTC CACLQGARGYTF
NA TRBJ1-5 NA TRBV28 TGTGCCAGCAGTTTAGTGTTACAGGCAGGGGATCAGCCCCAGCATTTT CASSLVLQAGDQPQHF
once TRBJ2-7 TRBD2 TRBV6-1 TGTGCCAGCAGTGTCGCTAGCGGGAGGAGTTGGGCCTACGAGCAGTACTTC CASSVASGRSWAYEQYF
NA TRBJ2-5 TRBD2 TRBV2 TGTGCCAGCAGTGAGGGGGGACTAGTGGTTCGGGAGACCCAGTACTTC CASSEGGLVVRETQYF
NA TRBJ2-7 NA TRBV10-3 TGTGCCATCAGTGACGACAGCTCTCCCTCCTACGAGCAGTACTTC CAISDDSSPSYEQYF
NA TRBJ2-2 NA TRBV19 TGTGCCAGTAGTACTGGGACATCTACTTACACCGGGGAGCTGTTTTTT CASSTGTSTYTGELFF
NA TRBJ2-3 NA TRBV5-1 TGCGCCAGCGGAGGGGCGAAGACAGATACGCAGTATTTT CASGGAKTDTQYF
NA TRBJ2-7 NA TRBV11-2 TGTGCCAGCAGCGCCCAGGATGGGGAGTTCTACGAGCAGTACTTC CASSAQDGEFYEQYF
NA TRBJ1-1 NA TRBV6-5 TGTGCCAGCAGAGGGACACATTCGAACACTGAAGCTTTCTTT CASRGTHSNTEAFF
NA TRBJ2-5 NA TRBV7-3 TGTGCCAGCAGCTTAGGGGCAGCAGAGACCCAGTACTTC CASSLGAAETQYF
NA TRBJ2-5 NA TRBV7-7 TGTGCCAGCAGCTCCCTCCTCGCCCGGACATCCGGAGAGACCCAGTACTTC CASSSLLARTSGETQYF
once TRBJ2-7 NA TRBV28 TGTGCCAGCAGTACCCTCTTTAGGGAGACCCCCTACGAGCAGTACTTC CASSTLFRETPYEQYF
NA TRBJ1-2 TRBD1 TRBV28 TGTGCCAGCGAGACAGGGGGCTTAAATGGCTACACCTTC CASETGGLNGYTF